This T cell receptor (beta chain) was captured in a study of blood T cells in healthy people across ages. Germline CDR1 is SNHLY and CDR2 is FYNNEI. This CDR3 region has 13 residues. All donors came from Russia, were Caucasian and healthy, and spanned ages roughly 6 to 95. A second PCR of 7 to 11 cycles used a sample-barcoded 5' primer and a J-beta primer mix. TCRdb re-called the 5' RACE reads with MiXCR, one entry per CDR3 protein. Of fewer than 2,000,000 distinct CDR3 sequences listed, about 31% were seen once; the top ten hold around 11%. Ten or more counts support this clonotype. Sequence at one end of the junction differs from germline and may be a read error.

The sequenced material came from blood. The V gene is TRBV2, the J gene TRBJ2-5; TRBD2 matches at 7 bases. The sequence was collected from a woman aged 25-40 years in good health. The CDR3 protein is CASRGTGGETQYF. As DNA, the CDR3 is TGCGCCTCGCGGGGGACTGGGGGGGAGACCCAGTACTTC.